This entry lists 15 T cell receptor beta chains sequenced from one sample in a study of T cell repertoires in ileal Crohn's disease. The time point is: inflamed ileum from the surgical specimen. Only in-frame clones appear in the TCRdb table, and some are missing; sequencing was by immunoSEQ multiplex PCR. In the table there are around 15,000 clones, 92% of which are singletons. The sample taken for sequencing was ileal tissue. All receptors come from an adult with Crohn's disease.

The V and J genes are TRBV13 and TRBJ2-4; perhaps TRBD1 as D (8 bases). Germline CDR1 reads PRHDT; CDR2 reads FYEKMQ (reference sequence). The CDR3 is 15 residues long. V dropped 5 bases and J dropped 3 bases, with 14 bases sitting between them. This chain's CDR3 is CASSKNRGGKNIQYF. The CDR3 bases are TGTGCCAGCAGCAAAAACAGGGGGGGCAAAAACATTCAGTACTTC.

This chain links TRBV7-6 with TRBJ2-5; 13 positions match TRBD2. Germline CDR1 SGHVS, CDR2 FNYEAQ. J lost 5 bases, V lost 0 bases, and 6 bases had no gene match. The CDR3 runs 17 residues. Here the CDR3 reads CASSLAWTSGGGETQYF. Written as DNA, the CDR3 is TGTGCCAGCAGCTTAGCGTGGACTAGCGGGGGAGGGGAGACCCAGTACTTC.

V and J are TRBV5-4 and TRBJ2-1; 9 positions match TRBD1. This CDR3 has 15 residues. CDR1 is SGHNT, CDR2 YYREEE, per germline (reference sequence). V lost 3 bases to trimming and J lost 3 bases; unmatched junction nucleotides: 4. The CDR3: CASSSGGQGYNEQFF. The CDR3 nucleotides read TGTGCCAGCAGCTCGGGGGGACAGGGCTACAATGAGCAGTTCTTC.

V and J are TRBV30 and TRBJ1-2; the D is unclear. The germline V gene has CDR1 GTSNPN and CDR2 SVGIG (reference sequence). The V end lost 3 bases, the J end lost 0 bases, and 2 bases lay between the germline ends. This CDR3 has 11 residues. Here the CDR3 reads CAWRSNYGYTF. DNA for the CDR3: TGTGCCTGGAGATCTAACTATGGCTACACCTTC.

The V gene is TRBV11-3, the J gene TRBJ1-1; D uncertain. CDR3 length: 13 residues. Trimming removed 2 bases from V and 3 bases from J, with 7 bases in between. Germline CDR1 is SGHNT and CDR2 is YENEEA. In DNA, the CDR3 is TGTGCCAGCAGCTTAAAGGTCCACACTGAAGCTTTCTTT. Residues: CASSLKVHTEAFF.

The rearrangement joins TRBV5-1 to TRBJ2-7; possibly TRBD2 for D (7 bases). Germline-derived CDR1 and CDR2 are SGHRS and YFSETQ. This CDR3 is built from 16 residues. V lost 0 bases and J lost 0, with 13 bases in between. The CDR3 DNA reads TGCGCCAGCAGCTTGGGGCAACGGGGGGCCTCCTACGAGCAGTACTTC. Translated: CASSLGQRGASYEQYF.

This chain connects TRBV5-4 to TRBJ2-3, with 14 bases lining up with TRBD2. Germline V gene sequence: CDR1 SGHNT, CDR2 YYREEE (reference sequence). V lost 4 bases to trimming and J lost 7 bases; unmatched junction nucleotides: 8. This CDR3 spans 16 amino acids. The CDR3 loop is CASSRGLAGVGNTQYF. The DNA for the CDR3 is TGTGCCAGCAGCCGGGGACTAGCGGGGGTGGGGAATACGCAGTATTTT.

The rearrangement links TRBV10-3 to TRBJ2-5; TRBD2 agrees at 7 bases. The CDR3 spans 13 residues. Germline-derived CDR1 and CDR2 are ENHRY and SYGVKD. V shed 7 bases, J shed 1 base, and the junction held 3 bases outside the gene matches. CDR3 residues: CAINRGGQETQYF. Here the CDR3 DNA reads TGTGCCATCAACCGCGGGGGCCAAGAGACCCAGTACTTC.

This rearrangement joins TRBV10-3 to TRBJ2-6, with D unclear. Trimming stripped 9 bases from V and 2 bases from J, with 14 bases between. The CDR3 extends over 15 amino acids. The germline CDR1 and CDR2 sequences are ENHRY and SYGVKD. The CDR3 here is CAITDGDTGANVLTF. The CDR3, as DNA: TGTGCCATAACGGACGGTGATACTGGGGCCAACGTCCTGACTTTC.

This chain connects TRBV6-6 to TRBJ1-2, with D tentatively TRBD1 (5 bases). Trimming left V 6 bases short and J 1 base short, with 12 bases between. This CDR3 contains 14 residues. Germline-derived CDR1 and CDR2 are MNHNY and SVGAGI (reference sequence). CDR3 region: CASSATQVNYGYTF. The CDR3 region has the DNA TGTGCCAGCAGCGCTACACAGGTTAACTATGGCTACACCTTC.

CDR3 loop: CASSLSTGVDYGYTF. CDR3 nucleotide sequence: TGTGCCAGCAGTTTATCGACAGGGGTGGACTATGGCTACACCTTC. The chain carries TRBV28 and TRBJ1-2; 8 bases align to TRBD1. This CDR3 is 15 amino acids long. Losses at the gene ends were 1 base for V and 3 bases for J; bases not matched to a gene: 4. CDR1 is MDHEN and CDR2 is SYDVKM in the germline V gene.

The chain couples TRBV7-2 to TRBJ1-2; 9 nucleotides agree with TRBD1. V trimming: 3 bases; J trimming: 4 bases; junction bases outside the gene matches: 3. This CDR3 comprises 14 residues. Looked up from germline, CDR1 is SGHTA and CDR2 is FQGNSA. CDR3 DNA: TGTGCCAGCAGCTTCACAGGGGGCGGCTATGGCTACACCTTC. Its protein is CASSFTGGGYGYTF.

CDR3 nucleotides: TGTGCCAGCAGCCCACCTCCCTCCCAGAGGGCAGGGAACACCGGGGAGCTGTTTTTT. Translated: CASSPPPSQRAGNTGELFF. The V gene is TRBV4-2, the J gene TRBJ2-2; the D gene is possibly TRBD2 (5 bases). Germline CDR1 is LGHNA and CDR2 is YNFKEQ. Trimming stripped 4 bases from V and 1 base from J, with 22 bases between. This CDR3 spans 19 amino acids.

This chain joins TRBV15 and TRBJ2-2; D could derive from TRBD1 or TRBD2 (5 bases each). CDR3 length: 16 amino acids. Per germline, CDR1 LNHNV and CDR2 YYDKDF (reference sequence). V gave up 3 bases and J gave up 4 bases, with 15 bases separating them. The CDR3 sequence: CATSSAFGTGTGELFF. CDR3 DNA sequence: TGTGCCACCAGCAGTGCCTTCGGGACCGGCACCGGGGAGCTGTTTTTT.

The chain combines TRBV29-1 with TRBJ1-2; D not resolved. V was trimmed by 1 base and J by 2 bases, leaving 8 bases between them. Germline CDR1 is SQVTM and CDR2 is ANQGSEA. This CDR3 has 13 residues. CDR3: CSVEVKQNYGYTF. The CDR3 DNA is TGCAGCGTTGAAGTGAAACAGAACTATGGCTACACCTTC. The whole variable domain, filled in from reference TRBV29-1 and TRBJ1-2, reads SAVISQKPSRDICQRGTSLTIQCQVDSQVTMMFWYRQQPGQSLTLIATANQGSEATYESGFVIDKFPISRPNLTFSTLTVSNMSPEDSSIYLCSVEVKQNYGYTFGSGTRLTVV.